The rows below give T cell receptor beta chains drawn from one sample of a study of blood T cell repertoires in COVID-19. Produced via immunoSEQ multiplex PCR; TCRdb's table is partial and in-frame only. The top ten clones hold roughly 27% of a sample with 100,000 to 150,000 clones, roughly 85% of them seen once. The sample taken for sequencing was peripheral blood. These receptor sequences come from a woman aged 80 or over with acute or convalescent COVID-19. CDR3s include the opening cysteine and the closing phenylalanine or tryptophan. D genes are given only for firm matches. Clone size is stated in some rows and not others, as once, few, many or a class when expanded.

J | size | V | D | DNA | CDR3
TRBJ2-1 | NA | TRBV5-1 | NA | TGCGCCAGCAGCTCCTCGGTTGGCAATGAGCAGTTCTTC | CASSSSVGNEQFF
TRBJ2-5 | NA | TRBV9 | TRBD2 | TGTGCCAGCAGCCCCCCAACGGGGGGGCTCCAAGAGACCCAGTACTTC | CASSPPTGGLQETQYF
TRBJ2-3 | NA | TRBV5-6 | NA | TGTGCCAGCAGCTTGGCGTCTAGCGGCACAGATACGCAGTATTTT | CASSLASSGTDTQYF
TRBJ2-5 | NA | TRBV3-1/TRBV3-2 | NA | TGTGCCAGCAGCCGAGTAGGCGGGCCAGGTGAAGAGACCCAGTACTTC | CASSRVGGPGEETQYF
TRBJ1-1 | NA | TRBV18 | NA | TGTGCCAGCTCACCACTCGAGCGGACAGTCAGAAACACTGAAGCTTTCTTT | CASSPLERTVRNTEAFF
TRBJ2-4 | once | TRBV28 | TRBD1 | TGTGCCAGCAGCGGGACAGTTGGAGCCAAAAACATTCAGTACTTC | CASSGTVGAKNIQYF
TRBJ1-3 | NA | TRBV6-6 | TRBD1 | TGTGCCAGCAGTTACCAGGGACAGGGATTAGGAAACACCATATATTTT | CASSYQGQGLGNTIYF
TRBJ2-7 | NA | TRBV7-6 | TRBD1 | TGTGCCAGCAGCCTCCATGACAGGGCGTCCGAGCAGTACTTC | CASSLHDRASEQYF
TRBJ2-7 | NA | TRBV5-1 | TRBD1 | TGCGCCAGCAGCTTGACCGGGACAGCTCCCTACGAGCAGTACTTC | CASSLTGTAPYEQYF
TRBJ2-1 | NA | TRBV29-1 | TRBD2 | TGCAGCGTTAAGGAGGTGAGCGGGGGATCCTACAATGAGCAGTTCTTC | CSVKEVSGGSYNEQFF
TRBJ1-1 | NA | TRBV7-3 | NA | TGTGCCAGCAGCTTATATCTGAACACTGAAGCTTTCTTT | CASSLYLNTEAFF
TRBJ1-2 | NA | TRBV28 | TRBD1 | TGTGCCGGGGGCGGGACAGGGTACTTCGGTTACACCTTC | CAGGGTGYFGYTF
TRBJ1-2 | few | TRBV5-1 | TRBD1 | TGCGCCAGCAGCTTGTCGCAGGGGGCGTCGGGAGGCTACACCTTC | CASSLSQGASGGYTF
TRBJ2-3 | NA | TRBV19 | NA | TGTGCCAGTAGTAGGGCATTCACAGATACGCAGTATTTT | CASSRAFTDTQYF
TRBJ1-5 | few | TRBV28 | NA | TGTGCCAGCAGGGTACAGGGAGTTCAGCCCCAGCATTTT | CASRVQGVQPQHF
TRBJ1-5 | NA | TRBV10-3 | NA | TGTGCCACCGGGGTTTCGGGGGGAAATCAGCCCCAGCATTTT | CATGVSGGNQPQHF
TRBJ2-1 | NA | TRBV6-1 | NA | TGTGCCAGCAGTGAAGTAGGTAGCGTAGGTAAGCAGTTCTTC | CASSEVGSVGKQFF
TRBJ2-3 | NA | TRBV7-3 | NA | TGTGCCAGCAGCCCCATATACGGAGATACGCAGTATTTT | CASSPIYGDTQYF
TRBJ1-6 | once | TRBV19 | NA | TGTGCCAGTAGTATCTCCGCTCGACTGAATTCACCCCTCCACTTT | CASSISARLNSPLHF
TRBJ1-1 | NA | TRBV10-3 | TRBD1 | TGTGCCATCAGTGGACAGGGCGAGGGGAACACTGAAGCTTTCTTT | CAISGQGEGNTEAFF
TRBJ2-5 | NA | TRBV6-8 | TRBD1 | TGTGCCAGCAGTTCCGGGACAGGGGGAGAAGAGACCCAGTACTTC | CASSSGTGGEETQYF
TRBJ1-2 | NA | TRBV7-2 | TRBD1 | TGTGCCAGCAGTTCTCGACAGGGTGGAGGCTACACCTTC | CASSSRQGGGYTF
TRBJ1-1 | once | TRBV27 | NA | TGTGCCCCTCGACCCCGCTCCAGGAGGGTGAACACTGAAGCTTTCTTT | CAPRPRSRRVNTEAFF
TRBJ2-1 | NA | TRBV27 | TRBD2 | TGTGCCAGCAGTTCACTAGCGGGGATATACAATGAGCAGTTCTTC | CASSSLAGIYNEQFF
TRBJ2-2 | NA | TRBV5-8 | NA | TGTGCCAGAACTAGAGGCACCGGGGAGCTGTTTTTT | CARTRGTGELFF
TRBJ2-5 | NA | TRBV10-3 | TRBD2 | TGTGCCATCACGAGCGGGAAAGCGGAGACCCAGTACTTC | CAITSGKAETQYF
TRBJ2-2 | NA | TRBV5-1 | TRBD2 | TGCGCCAGCAGCCGCCGGACTAGCAATTCCGGGGAGCTGTTTTTT | CASSRRTSNSGELFF
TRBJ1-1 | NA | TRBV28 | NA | TGTGCCAGTCAAGGGGGTCTATCAGGGAAAAACACTGAAGCTTTCTTT | CASQGGLSGKNTEAFF
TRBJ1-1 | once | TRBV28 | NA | TGTGCCAGCAGTTTACGCCAGGGCTCGGGTGACACTGAAGCTTTCTTT | CASSLRQGSGDTEAFF
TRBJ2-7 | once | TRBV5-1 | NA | TGCGCCAGCAGCTTGGAAGACAGGAGGTCCCTCGAGCAGTACTTC | CASSLEDRRSLEQYF
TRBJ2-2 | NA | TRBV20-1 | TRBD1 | TGCAGTGCTAGTAGGACAGGGGGGACCGGGGAGCTGTTTTTT | CSASRTGGTGELFF
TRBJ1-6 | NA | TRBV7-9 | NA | TGTGCCAGCAGCTCCCCTTCGGGTCTGATGTCACCCCTCCACTTT | CASSSPSGLMSPLHF
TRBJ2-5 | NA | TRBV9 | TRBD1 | TGTGCCAGCAGCGGGTCGGGACAGGTCGGGGAGACCCAGTACTTC | CASSGSGQVGETQYF
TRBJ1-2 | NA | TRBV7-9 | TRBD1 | TGTGCCAGCAGCTGGGGACAGGGTAATGGCTACACCTTC | CASSWGQGNGYTF
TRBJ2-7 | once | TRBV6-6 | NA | TGTGCCAGCAGTTACTCTCGGGGGAGGACGGGGTACGAGCAGTACTTC | CASSYSRGRTGYEQYF
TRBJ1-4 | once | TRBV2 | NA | TGTGCCAGCGGCGAGGGAGAGGAAGAAAAACTGTTTTTT | CASGEGEEEKLFF
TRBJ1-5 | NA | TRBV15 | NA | TGTGCCACCAGCAGAGATGTAGGGGGCAATCAGCCCCAGCATTTT | CATSRDVGGNQPQHF
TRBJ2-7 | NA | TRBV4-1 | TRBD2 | TGCGCCAGCAGCCGAACTAGCGGGGTTTCCTACGAGCAGTACTTC | CASSRTSGVSYEQYF
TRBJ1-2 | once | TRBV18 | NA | TGTGCCAGCTACCCGGGGGGTGGCTATGGCTACACCTTC | CASYPGGGYGYTF
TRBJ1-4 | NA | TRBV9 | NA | TGTGCCAGCAGCGTAGAGTCAGGGATTAGCGAAAAACTGTTTTTT | CASSVESGISEKLFF
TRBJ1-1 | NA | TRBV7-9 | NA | TGTGCCAGCAGCTTGGTGAGGGGGATGAACACTGAAGCTTTCTTT | CASSLVRGMNTEAFF
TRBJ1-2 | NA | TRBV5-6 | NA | TGTGCCACTTGCCTCCGGGTCTCCTATGGCTACACCTTC | CATCLRVSYGYTF